This passage covers 32 T cell receptor beta chains from one sample sequenced in a study of beta chain features in type 1 diabetes (dated 2018 in TCRdb). The research as a whole found: A moderate but significant shortening of TCRB CDR3 length was observed in type 1 diabetes patients in all four CD4+ subsets.

Preparation of the library involved the immunoSEQ multiplex PCR assay. The entire isolated RNA was reverse transcribed using the High Capacity cDNA Reverse Transcription Kit, and thus expressed TCRB transcripts were sequenced. TCRdb stores this immuneACCESS table with in-frame sequences only. Part of the clones is absent; in the studies checked, under half of the shortfall reflects unresolved V genes, and no reason is known for the rest. This sample is represented by 300,000 to 350,000 clones; about a tenth of them were singletons. The ten largest clones capture around 1% of the sample. No antigen has been identified for these receptors. Sequences were obtained from central memory CD4+ T cells from blood. The receptors were sampled from a man under 40 with type 1 diabetes.

The chain is built from TRBV5-6 and TRBJ2-1, with D maybe TRBD2 (6 bases). Looked up from germline, CDR1 is SGHDT and CDR2 is YYEEEE. Trimming shortened V by 3 bases and J by 8 bases, and 18 bases separated the two germline ends. This CDR3 contains 15 residues. As DNA, the CDR3 is TGTGCCAGCAGCTGGGCCGCCGGGACTCAGGATGAGCAGTTCTTC. It specifies CASSWAAGTQDEQFF.

The rearrangement joins TRBV6-5 to TRBJ1-1; 10 bases map to TRBD1. The trim removed 6 bases at V and 5 bases at J, leaving 9 bases unmatched. Germline V CDR1 and CDR2: MNHEY, SVGAGI. This CDR3 is built from 15 residues. The CDR3 DNA reads TGTGCCAGCAGAGGGACGACAGGGGGCAAGACTGAAGCTTTCTTT. Translated, it gives CASRGTTGGKTEAFF.

This clone was seen many times. CDR3 coding DNA: TGCAGCGTCGGACAGGGGGAAGATCAGCCCCAGCATTTT. Protein: CSVGQGEDQPQHF. The chain recombines TRBV29-1 with TRBJ1-5; 10 nucleotides line up with TRBD1. The V gene's germline CDR1 is SQVTM and CDR2 ANQGSEA. The CDR3 is 13 amino acids. V shed 6 bases and J 5 bases; nucleotides not matched to a gene: 4.

This rearrangement joins TRBV29-1 to TRBJ2-5, with TRBD2 matching over 8 bases. J lost 3 bases, V lost 7 bases, and 7 bases had no gene match. Germline V gene data show CDR1 as SQVTM and CDR2 as ANQGSEA. The CDR3 extends over 13 amino acids. The CDR3 nucleotides are TGCAGCGCCAAGGGGACTAGAAAAGAGACCCAGTACTTC. Protein: CSAKGTRKETQYF.

This chain uses TRBV6-5 with TRBJ2-7; D call uncertain. Germline V gene data show CDR1 as MNHEY and CDR2 as SVGAGI. The CDR3 is 15 amino acids. With 7 bases removed from V and 0 bases from J, the gap between germline ends came to 16 bases. CDR3 amino acids: CASKMGTVSSYEQYF. CDR3 coding DNA: TGTGCCAGCAAGATGGGAACAGTAAGCTCCTACGAGCAGTACTTC.

The sample holds a few counts of this clone. This chain links TRBV5-1 with TRBJ1-5; no firm D call. This CDR3 is built from 14 residues. Between the trimmed V and J ends, which lost 0 bases and 4 bases, there was a span of 8 bases. Germline loops: CDR1 SGHRS, CDR2 YFSETQ. CDR3 protein: CASSLAPGNQPQHF. CDR3 DNA sequence: TGCGCCAGCAGCTTGGCCCCGGGGAATCAGCCCCAGCATTTT.

J is TRBJ1-2 and V is TRBV4-3, with TRBD1 identical over 7 bases. This CDR3 region has 13 residues. Germline assignment: CDR1 LGHNA and CDR2 YSLEER. V shed 0 bases, J shed 8 bases, and the junction held 3 bases outside the gene matches. For the CDR3, the DNA is TGCGCCAGCAGCCAAGAACTGACAGGGGGCTACACCTTC. Its translation is CASSQELTGGYTF.

This chain uses TRBV28 with TRBJ1-6; maybe TRBD1 (5 bases). CDR1 and CDR2 (germline): MDHEN, SYDVKM. The CDR3 totals 14 residues. Trimming cost V 6 bases and J 7 bases, with 13 bases left between them. The CDR3 bases are TGTGCCAGCAGGGGGGAGGCGCCAAATTCACCCCTCCACTTT. Its protein product is CASRGEAPNSPLHF.

Only a few counts were recorded for this clone. This chain uses TRBV7-8 with TRBJ2-7, with TRBD1 matching 11 bases. The germline V gene has CDR1 SGHVS and CDR2 FQNEAQ. CDR3 size: 13 residues. Losses at the gene ends were 7 bases for V and 6 bases for J; bases not matched to a gene: 5. The CDR3 coding sequence is TGTGCCAGCACCCCGGGGACAGGGGGCGAGCAGTACTTC. As protein: CASTPGTGGEQYF.

Remarks on this clone: Distinct nucleotide sequences in the sample also encode this CDR3. J is TRBJ2-1 and V is TRBV25-1, with 8 nucleotides matching TRBD2. The CDR3 spans 15 residues. V was clipped by 1 base and J by 4 bases; unmatched bases: 3. Per the germline V gene, CDR1 is MGHDK and CDR2 is SYGVNS. CDR3 sequence (DNA): TGTGCCAGCAGTGAATTCAGCGGGGGTTACAATGAGCAGTTCTTC. Translated, it gives CASSEFSGGYNEQFF.

This clone was found a few times. The V and J genes are TRBV6-5 and TRBJ2-2; 10 bases match TRBD1. CDR1 is MNHEY and CDR2 is SVGAGI in the germline V gene. Trimming cost V 0 bases and J 7 bases; bases outside gene matches: 5. The CDR3 covers 16 residues. CDR3 protein: CASSYSGTGASGELFF. CDR3 sequence (DNA): TGTGCCAGCAGTTACTCGGGGACAGGGGCTAGCGGGGAGCTGTTTTTT.

The chain's CDR3 is CTSSQHPDRGSGNTIYF. As DNA, the CDR3 is TGCACCAGCAGCCAACACCCTGACAGAGGCTCTGGAAACACCATATATTTT. The rearrangement uses TRBV1 and TRBJ1-3; the D call in the table, TRBD1, was not verified against the DNA. TRBV1 has pseudogene status. CDR3 length: 17 residues.

There are many counts of this clone. The junction departs from the called germline gene at one end, perhaps through a read error. The chain couples TRBV7-7 to TRBJ2-6; maybe TRBD1 (5 bases). The germline V gene has CDR1 SSHAT and CDR2 FNYEAQ (reference sequence). The CDR3 is 16 amino acids. The CDR3 DNA sequence: TGTGCTAGCAGCCGGGCAGGGCCCTCTGGGGCCAACGTCCTGACTTTC. Protein product: CASSRAGPSGANVLTF.

This clone was observed a few times. V is TRBV28 and J is TRBJ2-7, with 7 bases lining up with TRBD1. The V gene end was trimmed by 7 bases and the J gene end by 2 bases; junction bases not matched to a gene: 8. The CDR3 contains 14 residues. CDR1 MDHEN and CDR2 SYDVKM come from the germline V gene. The CDR3 sequence is CASTSGTATYEQYF. Here the CDR3 DNA reads TGTGCCAGCACCTCCGGGACAGCGACCTACGAGCAGTACTTC.

As to this clone: A read error is possible here, since a much larger clone lies one base away. The V gene is TRBV6-5, the J gene TRBJ2-7, with D uncertain. This CDR3 spans 11 amino acids. Trimming pared 5 bases from V and 2 bases from J, leaving 4 bases between. The germline gives CDR1 MNHEY, CDR2 SVGAGI. The CDR3 DNA is TGTGCCAGCAGTGACGCCTACGAGCAGTACTTC. Its protein product is CASSDAYEQYF.

This clone was seen a handful of times. The rearrangement joins TRBV7-9 to TRBJ2-2; D not resolved. Trimming left V 1 base short and J 4 bases short, with 7 bases between. CDR3 size: 14 residues. From germline, CDR1 is SEHNR and CDR2 FQNEAQ (reference sequence). CDR3 DNA sequence: TGTGCCAGCAGCTTAGGAAGGTCCACCGGGGAGCTGTTTTTT. Its translation: CASSLGRSTGELFF.

This clone was observed a few times. The chain couples TRBV9 to TRBJ1-1, with a possible D match to TRBD1 (5 bases). CDR3 length equals 15 residues. V was shortened by 0 bases and J by 0 bases, with 9 bases between the two germline ends. Germline V gene sequence: CDR1 SGDLS, CDR2 YYNGEE. CDR3 sequence: CASSVGGALNTEAFF. The CDR3 nucleotides read TGTGCCAGCAGCGTAGGAGGGGCTTTGAACACTGAAGCTTTCTTT.

Only a few counts were recorded for this clone. This chain links TRBV18 with TRBJ2-3; TRBD2 agrees at 8 bases. This CDR3 contains 14 residues. V gave up 4 bases and J gave up 4 bases; unmatched junction bases: 4. The germline gives CDR1 KGHSH, CDR2 LQKENI. The CDR3 loop is CASSRSGESDTQYF. Here the CDR3 DNA reads TGTGCCAGCTCACGTAGCGGGGAGTCAGATACGCAGTATTTT.

J is TRBJ1-2 and V is TRBV5-1; D not certain. Trimming took off 2 bases at V and 2 bases at J, with 4 bases between the two ends. The germline CDR1 and CDR2 sequences are SGHRS and YFSETQ. This CDR3 is built from 12 residues. In DNA form, the CDR3 reads TGCGCCAGCAGCTTCGGAAACTATGGCTACACCTTC. Its translation: CASSFGNYGYTF.

The table lists this clone with a few counts. The chain recombines TRBV6-5 with TRBJ1-5, with no clear D. Trimming pared 3 bases from V and 9 bases from J, leaving 12 bases between. CDR1 is MNHEY and CDR2 is SVGAGI in the germline V gene. The CDR3 totals 13 residues. The CDR3 sequence: CASSYDVEGPQHF. CDR3 nucleotides: TGTGCCAGCAGTTATGACGTCGAGGGGCCCCAGCATTTT.

The chain is built from TRBV4-3 and TRBJ2-2, with D maybe TRBD1 (6 bases). CDR3 length: 16 residues. Looked up from germline, CDR1 is LGHNA and CDR2 is YSLEER. Trimming left V 5 bases short and J 0 bases short, with 13 bases between. The CDR3 bases are TGCGCCAGCAGCGAGTTAGGGGGAGCGAACACCGGGGAGCTGTTTTTT. It yields the protein CASSELGGANTGELFF.

This clone appeared many times. V gene TRBV10-3 combines with J gene TRBJ1-3, with D maybe TRBD1 (6 bases). Germline CDR1 is ENHRY and CDR2 is SYGVKD. The CDR3 covers 16 residues. Trimming took 6 bases from V and 1 from J, leaving 16 bases between them. This chain's CDR3 is CAISPEQGGSGNTIYF. The DNA of the CDR3 is TGTGCCATCAGCCCAGAACAGGGAGGGTCTGGAAACACCATATATTTT.

This clone has only a few counts. The chain uses TRBV2 and TRBJ2-2, with D possibly being TRBD2 (7 bases). Trimming took off 2 bases at V and 3 bases at J, with 10 bases between the two ends. CDR1 is SNHLY and CDR2 is FYNNEI in the germline V gene. The CDR3 covers 15 residues. Here the CDR3 reads CASSELGGHTGELFF. As DNA, the CDR3 is TGTGCCAGCAGTGAACTCGGGGGGCACACCGGGGAGCTGTTTTTT.

There are a few counts of this clone. This chain joins TRBV7-9 and TRBJ2-5, with a weak D call TRBD2 (5 bases). Trimming removed 3 bases from V and 2 bases from J, with 16 bases in between. Germline CDR1 and CDR2: SEHNR and FQNEAQ (reference sequence). The CDR3 extends over 16 amino acids. CDR3 in DNA: TGTGCCAGCAGCTTTACGTTTGGTCGAGGGCAAGAGACCCAGTACTTC. Translated: CASSFTFGRGQETQYF.

Only a few counts were recorded for this clone. The J gene is TRBJ2-7, the V gene TRBV7-2; D ambiguous. CDR1 is SGHTA and CDR2 is FQGNSA in the germline V gene. V lost 5 bases, J lost 2 bases, and 13 bases lay in between. This CDR3 is built from 14 residues. CDR3 bases: TGTGCCAGCAGCCCCATGATCGGTCCCTACGAGCAGTACTTC. Amino acids: CASSPMIGPYEQYF. Based on the CDR3 plus reference TRBV7-2 and TRBJ2-7, the full variable domain is GAGVSQSPSNKVTEKGKDVELRCDPISGHTALYWYRQSLGQGLEFLIYFQGNSAPDKSGLPSDRFSAERTGGSVSTLTIQRTQQEDSAVYLCASSPMIGPYEQYFGPGTRLTVT.

This clone was detected only a few times. The chain combines TRBV7-6 with TRBJ1-4; TRBD1 is a possible D gene (5 bases). V was trimmed by 3 bases and J by 4 bases, leaving 12 bases between them. The germline V gene has CDR1 SGHVS and CDR2 FNYEAQ. This CDR3 contains 15 residues. The CDR3 sequence: CASSLKRGLNEKLFF. CDR3 nucleotide sequence: TGTGCCAGCAGCTTGAAGAGGGGACTTAATGAAAAACTGTTTTTT.

The gene calls are TRBV5-5 and TRBJ2-3; no reliable D call. The CDR3 sequence is 15 residues long. The ends were cut back, 4 bases at V and 0 bases at J, with 12 bases in the middle. Germline CDR1 SGHKS, CDR2 YYEKEE (reference sequence). Here the CDR3 reads CASSQDGWSTDTQYF. In nucleotides, the CDR3 is TGTGCCAGCAGCCAAGACGGCTGGAGCACAGATACGCAGTATTTT.

The table lists this clone with a few counts. V and J are TRBV5-1 and TRBJ2-3; 9 nucleotides agree with TRBD2. Germline V gene lookup returns CDR1 SGHRS and CDR2 YFSETQ. This CDR3 is built from 16 residues. Germline trimming cut 0 bases from V and 5 bases from J; bases unmatched to any gene: 7. The chain's CDR3 is CASSLAGPSGEDTQYF. CDR3 DNA sequence: TGCGCCAGCAGCTTGGCCGGGCCTAGCGGGGAAGATACGCAGTATTTT.

This clone was counted only a few times. The rearrangement links TRBV9 to TRBJ2-2; a possible D gene is TRBD2 (5 bases). CDR1 SGDLS and CDR2 YYNGEE come from the germline V gene. Trimming took 4 bases from V and 0 from J, leaving 13 bases between them. The CDR3 totals 16 residues. The CDR3 here is CASSRTDGPNTGELFF. The CDR3 nucleotides read TGTGCCAGCAGCCGGACTGACGGACCGAACACCGGGGAGCTGTTTTTT.

The sample holds a few counts of this clone. The rearrangement uses TRBV5-4 and TRBJ2-5; 12 nucleotides line up with TRBD1. V lost 3 bases, J lost 4 bases, and 7 bases stayed unmatched. The CDR3 loop spans 16 amino acids. Germline values: CDR1 SGHNT, CDR2 YYREEE (reference sequence). CDR3: CASSSGTGGEPETQYF. The CDR3 DNA sequence: TGTGCCAGCAGCTCAGGGACAGGGGGCGAGCCAGAGACCCAGTACTTC.

The rearrangement uses TRBV2 and TRBJ1-1, with D hard to call. The CDR3 spans 14 residues. Germline lookup yields CDR1 SNHLY and CDR2 FYNNEI. Deletions cut 2 bases from V and 6 bases from J, with 13 bases between. For the CDR3, the DNA is TGTGCCAGCAGTGAAAATGGACCCTGGGCTGAAGCTTTCTTT. Translation gives CASSENGPWAEAFF.

This chain connects TRBV6-6 to TRBJ1-2; tentatively, D is TRBD1 (5 bases). CDR1 and CDR2 (germline): MNHNY, SVGAGI (reference sequence). This CDR3 has 15 residues. V lost 7 bases and J 4 bases, leaving 19 bases between the germline ends. The CDR3 region has the DNA TGTGCCAGCAAAATCGACAGCGTCGGCATCTATGGCTACACCTTC. This gives the protein CASKIDSVGIYGYTF.